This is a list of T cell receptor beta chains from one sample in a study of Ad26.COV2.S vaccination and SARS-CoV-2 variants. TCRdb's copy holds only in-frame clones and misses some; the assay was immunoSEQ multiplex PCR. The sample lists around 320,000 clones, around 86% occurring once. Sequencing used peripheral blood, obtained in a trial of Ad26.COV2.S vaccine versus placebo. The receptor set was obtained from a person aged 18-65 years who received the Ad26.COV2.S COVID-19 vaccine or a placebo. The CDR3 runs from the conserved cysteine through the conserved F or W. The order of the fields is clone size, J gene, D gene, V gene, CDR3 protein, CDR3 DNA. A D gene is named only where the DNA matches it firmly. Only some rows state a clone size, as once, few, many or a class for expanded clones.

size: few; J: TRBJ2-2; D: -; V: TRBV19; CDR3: CASSIDFRRTNTGELFF; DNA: TGTGCCAGTAGTATAGACTTTAGGAGAACGAACACCGGGGAGCTGTTTTTT
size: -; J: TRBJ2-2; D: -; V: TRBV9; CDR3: CASSVVGGNTGELFF; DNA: TGTGCCAGCAGCGTAGTAGGGGGGAACACCGGGGAGCTGTTTTTT
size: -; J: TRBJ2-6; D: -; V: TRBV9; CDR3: CASSVNGFGANVLTF; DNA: TGTGCCAGCAGCGTTAATGGGTTCGGGGCCAACGTCCTGACTTTC
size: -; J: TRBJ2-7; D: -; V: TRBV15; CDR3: CATGPLGYEQYF; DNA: TGTGCCACCGGACCCCTAGGGTACGAGCAGTACTTC
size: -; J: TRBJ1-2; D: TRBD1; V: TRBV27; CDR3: CASSLKGANYGYTF; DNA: TGTGCCAGCAGTTTAAAGGGGGCCAACTATGGCTACACCTTC
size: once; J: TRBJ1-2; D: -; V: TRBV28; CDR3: CASSLGRGLYGYTF; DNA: TGTGCCAGCAGTTTAGGGAGGGGCCTATATGGCTACACCTTC
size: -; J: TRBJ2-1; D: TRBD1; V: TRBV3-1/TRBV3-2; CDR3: CASSHGTGGGNEQFF; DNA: TGTGCCAGCAGCCACGGGACAGGGGGCGGGAATGAGCAGTTCTTC
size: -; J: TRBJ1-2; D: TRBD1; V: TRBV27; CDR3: CASSVAGTASNYGYTF; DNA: TGTGCCAGCAGTGTCGCCGGGACAGCGTCTAACTATGGCTACACCTTC
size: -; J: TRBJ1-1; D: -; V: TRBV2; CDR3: CASRGIVRTPGAFF; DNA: TGTGCCAGCAGGGGCATTGTCAGGACACCTGGAGCTTTCTTT
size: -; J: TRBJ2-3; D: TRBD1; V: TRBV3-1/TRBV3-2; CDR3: CASSHRQGFTDTQYF; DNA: TGTGCCAGCAGTCACCGACAGGGGTTTACAGATACGCAGTATTTT
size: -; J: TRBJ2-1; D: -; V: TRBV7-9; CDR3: CASSLEGRIDNEQFF; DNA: TGTGCCAGCAGCTTAGAGGGCCGAATAGACAATGAGCAGTTCTTC
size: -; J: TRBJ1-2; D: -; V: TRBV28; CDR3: CASSTAVGRGSYGYTF; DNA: TGTGCCAGCAGTACCGCCGTGGGGCGGGGAAGCTATGGCTACACCTTC
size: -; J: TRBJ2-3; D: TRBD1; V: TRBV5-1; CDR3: CASSLDRGISTDTQYF; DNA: TGCGCCAGCAGCTTGGACAGGGGGATTAGCACAGATACGCAGTATTTT
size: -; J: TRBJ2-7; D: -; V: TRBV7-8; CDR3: CASSPEQGGAEDEQYF; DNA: TGTGCCAGCAGCCCGGAGCAGGGGGGCGCGGAGGACGAGCAGTACTTC
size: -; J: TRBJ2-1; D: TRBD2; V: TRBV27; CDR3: CASKSLLAGGVNEQFF; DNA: TGTGCCAGCAAGTCTCTTTTAGCGGGGGGGGTCAATGAGCAGTTCTTC
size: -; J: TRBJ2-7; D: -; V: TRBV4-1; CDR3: CASSHVGVGVKYEQYF; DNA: TGCGCCAGCAGCCATGTCGGTGTGGGGGTTAAGTACGAGCAGTACTTC
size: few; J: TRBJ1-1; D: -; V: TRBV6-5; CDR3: CASSYGTMNTEAFF; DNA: TGTGCCAGCAGTTACGGGACAATGAACACTGAAGCTTTCTTT